A single sample is the source of the 28 T cell receptor beta chains below, sequenced in a study of blood T cell repertoires in COVID-19. Data came from immunoSEQ multiplex PCR; TCRdb stores just in-frame clones and leaves some out. The sample lists over 300,000 clones, about nine tenths occurring once. Input material: PBMCs or T cells enriched from blood (not recorded which). The source is a middle-aged woman who had recovered from COVID-19.

The J gene is TRBJ1-6, the V gene TRBV12-2; the table's D gene call, TRBD1, was not cross checked with the DNA. TRBV12-2 counts as a pseudogene. This CDR3 region has 15 residues. The CDR3: CASRLDDRGQSPLHF. In DNA, the CDR3 is TGTGCAAGTCGCTTAGACGACAGGGGGCAGTCACCCCTCCACTTT.

The chain is built from TRBV18 and TRBJ2-7; 8 bases are a match to TRBD2. CDR1 is KGHSH and CDR2 is LQKENI in the germline V gene. Trimming at V came to 3 bases and at J to 9 bases, leaving 10 bases not matched to a gene. This CDR3 has 14 amino acids. The CDR3 loop reads CASSPGLDLRRQYF. The CDR3 bases are TGTGCCAGCTCACCGGGACTAGACCTACGACGGCAGTACTTC.

This chain connects TRBV5-8 to TRBJ2-1; 13 bases align to TRBD2. Germline CDR1 and CDR2: SGHTS and YDEGEE. Trimming removed 4 bases from V and 3 bases from J; junction bases left unmatched: 4. The CDR3 has 16 amino acids. Here the CDR3 reads CASSAGLAGDYNEQFF. CDR3 coding DNA: TGTGCCAGCAGCGCCGGACTAGCGGGGGACTACAATGAGCAGTTCTTC.

V is TRBV30 and J is TRBJ2-7, with TRBD1 identical over 7 bases. This CDR3 comprises 13 residues. V lost 4 bases and J lost 0; bases outside the gene matches: 3. CDR1 is GTSNPN, CDR2 SVGIG, per germline (reference sequence). The chain's CDR3 is CAWKGALSYEQYF. The CDR3 DNA follows: TGTGCCTGGAAGGGGGCCCTCTCCTACGAGCAGTACTTC.

The V gene is TRBV12-5, the J gene TRBJ2-2, with D possibly being TRBD2 (6 bases). CDR1 and CDR2 (germline): LGHNT, FRNRAP. V dropped 0 bases and J dropped 6 bases, with 23 bases sitting between them. The CDR3 runs 19 residues. CDR3 DNA: TGTGCTAGTGGTTTGGTAACCCTATGGACTACCCCGAGGTCCGGGGAGCTGTTTTTT. It translates to CASGLVTLWTTPRSGELFF.

The gene calls are TRBV14 and TRBJ2-2; D possibly corresponds to TRBD2 (7 bases). Germline V lookup: CDR1 SGHDN, CDR2 FVKESK. V gave up 2 bases and J gave up 7 bases, with 20 bases separating them. The CDR3 loop spans 17 amino acids. The CDR3 loop reads CASSQTSQGGVYGELFF. The CDR3 DNA reads TGTGCCAGCAGCCAAACGTCGCAAGGGGGGGTATACGGGGAGCTGTTTTTT.

The chain uses TRBV5-6 and TRBJ2-5, with D hard to call. Looked up from germline, CDR1 is SGHDT and CDR2 is YYEEEE. The germline V and J ends were trimmed by 0 bases and 0 bases, with 6 bases remaining between them. There are 14 residues in the CDR3. The CDR3 nucleotides are TGTGCCAGCAGCTTGGTAGTCAACCAAGAGACCCAGTACTTC. It codes for CASSLVVNQETQYF.

This sequence joins TRBV5-4 and TRBJ1-6; D is undetermined. Trimming cost V 2 bases and J 7 bases, with 13 bases left between them. CDR1 and CDR2 from the germline V gene are SGHNT and YYREEE (reference sequence). This CDR3 comprises 15 residues. CDR3 region: CASSFRVQRNSPLHF. Here the CDR3 DNA reads TGTGCCAGCAGCTTCAGAGTACAGAGAAATTCACCCCTCCACTTT.

The chain employs TRBV6-5 and TRBJ1-1; D gene uncertain. This CDR3 comprises 15 residues. The V end was cut by 7 bases, the J end by 5 bases, with 20 bases between. The germline V gene has CDR1 MNHEY and CDR2 SVGAGI. The CDR3 is CASTWSTRSGTEAFF. The CDR3 nucleotides are TGTGCCAGCACCTGGTCTACCAGGTCGGGAACTGAAGCTTTCTTT.

The chain is built from TRBV7-9 and TRBJ2-2, with 11 bases fitting TRBD1. Trimming at V came to 4 bases and at J to 3 bases, leaving 1 base not matched to a gene. The CDR3 consists of 15 residues. Looked up from germline, CDR1 is SEHNR and CDR2 is FQNEAQ (reference sequence). The CDR3 spells CASSWGQGDTGELFF. CDR3 sequence (DNA): TGTGCCAGCAGCTGGGGACAGGGGGACACCGGGGAGCTGTTTTTT.

Only a few counts were recorded for this clone. V gene TRBV29-1 combines with J gene TRBJ1-2; 7 nucleotides line up with TRBD1. The J segment lost 4 bases and the V segment lost 5 bases, leaving 1 base of the junction unmatched. This CDR3 spans 11 amino acids. From germline, CDR1 is SQVTM and CDR2 ANQGSEA. In DNA, the CDR3 is TGCAGCGTTTGGGACAGCTATGGCTACACCTTC. Its translation is CSVWDSYGYTF. The complete variable domain, with remaining parts taken from reference TRBV29-1 and TRBJ1-2, reads SAVISQKPSRDICQRGTSLTIQCQVDSQVTMMFWYRQQPGQSLTLIATANQGSEATYESGFVIDKFPISRPNLTFSTLTVSNMSPEDSSIYLCSVWDSYGYTFGSGTRLTVV.

This clone appeared once. The chain recombines TRBV19 with TRBJ1-1; maybe TRBD1 (6 bases). This CDR3 spans 15 amino acids. The V gene lost 3 bases and the J gene lost 5 bases, with 16 bases spanning the gap. Germline CDR1 and CDR2: LNHDA and SQIVND (reference sequence). CDR3 nucleotide sequence: TGTGCCAGTAGTATGGGGGTCAAAGGGGGAACTGAAGCTTTCTTT. It is translated as CASSMGVKGGTEAFF.

Comment on this clone: The sample contains more than one DNA sequence encoding this CDR3. The rearrangement joins TRBV12-3 or TRBV12-4 to TRBJ1-3; unclear D gene. This CDR3 comprises 13 residues. Trimming took 2 bases from V and 4 from J, leaving 6 bases between them. CDR3 sequence reads: CASSLSRGNTIYF. CDR3 nucleotides: TGTGCCAGCAGTTTATCCAGAGGAAACACCATATATTTT.

The chain has TRBV7-3 and TRBJ2-1; 7 nucleotides line up with TRBD2. Germline CDR1 and CDR2: SGHTA and FQGTGA. The CDR3 runs 14 residues. V lost 2 bases and J lost 7; bases outside the gene matches: 5. CDR3 nucleotides: TGTGCCAGCAGCTTAGGCGGGAGTGGGAATGAGCAGTTCTTC. It translates to CASSLGGSGNEQFF.

This clone was found a few times. The DNA for the CDR3 is TGTGCCAGTAAAGGAAGTGACACCATCCATCAGCCCCAGCATTTT. It codes for CASKGSDTIHQPQHF. The chain employs TRBV19 and TRBJ1-5; no definite D call. Trimming removed 7 bases at V and 5 bases at J, with 18 bases between. CDR3 length: 15 amino acids. Looked up from germline, CDR1 is LNHDA and CDR2 is SQIVND (reference sequence).

The gene calls are TRBV12-5 and TRBJ1-1; TRBD1 matches 9 bases. This CDR3 is built from 15 residues. Per germline, CDR1 LGHNT and CDR2 FRNRAP. V shed 2 bases and J 8 bases; nucleotides not matched to a gene: 9. CDR3 coding DNA: TGTGCTAGTGGTTTGACAACAGGGGGCAAGGGGGAAGCTTTCTTT. It is translated as CASGLTTGGKGEAFF.

This clone was counted a single time. The rearrangement joins TRBV19 to TRBJ2-7; TRBD1 aligns across 8 bases. V dropped 5 bases and J dropped 3; count of bases not matched to a gene: 6. Germline CDR1 reads LNHDA; CDR2 reads SQIVND (reference sequence). The CDR3 extends over 14 amino acids. The CDR3 nucleotides are TGTGCCAGTAGTTTCGGACAGGGAGACTACGAGCAGTACTTC. Protein sequence: CASSFGQGDYEQYF.

The chain links TRBV5-1 to TRBJ2-1; no reliable D call. Germline CDR1 and CDR2: SGHRS and YFSETQ. CDR3 length equals 16 residues. V was trimmed by 3 bases and J by 4 bases, leaving 17 bases between them. The CDR3 nucleotides read TGCGCCAGCAGCTCCCCTTCCTCGACATTATACAATGAGCAGTTCTTC. The encoded protein is CASSSPSSTLYNEQFF.

This chain joins TRBV12-3 or TRBV12-4 and TRBJ2-1; 7 bases map to TRBD1. The CDR3 length is 13 residues. Trimming cost V 11 bases and J 2 bases; bases outside gene matches: 6. The CDR3 region is CAGTGVPYNEQFF. In DNA form, the CDR3 reads TGTGCCGGTACAGGGGTCCCCTACAATGAGCAGTTCTTC.

As DNA, the CDR3 is TGTGCCTGGACCCCCGGACAGGGACCCTATGGCTACACCTTC. Protein product: CAWTPGQGPYGYTF. The chain recombines TRBV30 with TRBJ1-2; TRBD1 agrees at 8 bases. The CDR3 contains 14 residues. J gave up 4 bases and V 4 bases, and 8 bases lay outside the gene matches. CDR1 and CDR2 (germline): GTSNPN, SVGIG (reference sequence).

Notes on this clone: The junction differs from germline at one of its ends, possibly a read error. The V gene is TRBV12-3 or TRBV12-4, the J gene TRBJ2-5; 7 bases line up with TRBD1. This CDR3 is built from 13 residues. CDR3 amino acids: CASRLGGVETQYF. CDR3 sequence (DNA): TGTGCCAGCAGGTTAGGGGGCGTGGAGACCCAGTACTTC.

V and J are TRBV6-4 and TRBJ2-1; no reliable D call. There are 13 residues in the CDR3. V lost 5 bases, J lost 4 bases, and 9 bases lay in between. Germline loops: CDR1 MRHNA, CDR2 SNTAGT. CDR3 sequence reads: CASSSTLYNEQFF. In nucleotides, the CDR3 is TGTGCCAGCAGTTCGACTCTGTACAATGAGCAGTTCTTC.

This sequence joins TRBV2 and TRBJ2-2; D call uncertain. Germline V CDR1 and CDR2: SNHLY, FYNNEI. The CDR3 has 14 amino acids. Trimming stripped 2 bases from V and 1 base from J, with 5 bases between. CDR3 coding DNA: TGTGCCAGCAGTGAAACGGGGAACACCGGGGAGCTGTTTTTT. Protein: CASSETGNTGELFF.

The CDR3 protein is CASSQGPYEQYF. The CDR3 nucleotides are TGCGCCAGCAGCCAAGGGCCGTACGAGCAGTACTTC. The V call is TRBV4-1, the J call TRBJ2-7; D gene unclear. The V end lost 1 base, the J end lost 4 bases, and 5 bases lay between the germline ends. This CDR3 spans 12 amino acids. Germline loops: CDR1 MGHRA, CDR2 YSYEKL.

This rearrangement joins TRBV9 to TRBJ2-3, with TRBD2 matching over 7 bases. The CDR3 has 15 amino acids. The germline gives CDR1 SGDLS, CDR2 YYNGEE. V shed 3 bases, J shed 1 base, and the junction held 5 bases outside the gene matches. In nucleotides, the CDR3 is TGTGCCAGCAGCGCGGTAGCGGGCCGCACAGATACGCAGTATTTT. It translates to CASSAVAGRTDTQYF.

The chain recombines TRBV6-1 with TRBJ2-1, with a weak D call TRBD1 (6 bases). Looked up from germline, CDR1 is MNHNS and CDR2 is SASEGT. The CDR3 extends over 14 amino acids. Trimming removed 1 base at V and 4 bases at J, with 8 bases between. CDR3 sequence reads: CASSEGGRYNEQFF. CDR3 DNA: TGTGCCAGCAGTGAAGGGGGGCGTTACAATGAGCAGTTCTTC.

The CDR3: CASSLQGPGTGELFF. The DNA for the CDR3 is TGTGCCAGCAGCTTACAGGGACCTGGCACCGGGGAGCTGTTTTTT. This chain connects TRBV5-6 to TRBJ2-2, with D possibly being TRBD1 (6 bases). The germline V gene has CDR1 SGHDT and CDR2 YYEEEE. The CDR3 contains 15 residues. V dropped 2 bases and J dropped 4 bases, with 12 bases sitting between them.

The J gene is TRBJ2-5, the V gene TRBV29-1, with 12 bases lining up with TRBD2. The V gene's germline CDR1 is SQVTM and CDR2 ANQGSEA. Trimming cost V 2 bases and J 0 bases; bases outside gene matches: 7. The CDR3 is 17 residues long. Here the CDR3 DNA reads TGCAGCGTTGAATCCCCTCTAGCGGGAGGGTACCAAGAGACCCAGTACTTC. It codes for CSVESPLAGGYQETQYF.